This T cell receptor (beta chain) is drawn from a study of T-cell memory formation after mild COVID-19. With respect to this clonotype: Because the CDR3's place on the DNA is in doubt, the DNA is left out and the CDR3 is given as listed by TCRdb.

UMIs and sample barcodes were carried by the TCR alpha and TCR beta cDNA libraries that 5'RACE produced using constant-segment primers. One entry per CDR3 protein, called by TCRdb with MiXCR from the 5' RACE reads. Among 200,000 to 250,000 distinct CDR3 sequences listed, roughly 9.4% were seen once. Termini included, the CDR3 measures 16 amino acids. The germline V gene has CDR1 LGHDT and CDR2 YNNKEL (reference sequence). The sample was PBMCs or a T cell subset sorted from them (not recorded which). The rearrangement joins TRBV3-1 to TRBJ2-5; the table assigns TRBD2, which was not confirmed against the DNA. This TCR was sampled from a man between 18 and 35 years old who had mild COVID-19 (a few samples of this study predate the infection). Cell type and time point are not known. CDR3 residues: CASSLSGGTSTSGQYF.